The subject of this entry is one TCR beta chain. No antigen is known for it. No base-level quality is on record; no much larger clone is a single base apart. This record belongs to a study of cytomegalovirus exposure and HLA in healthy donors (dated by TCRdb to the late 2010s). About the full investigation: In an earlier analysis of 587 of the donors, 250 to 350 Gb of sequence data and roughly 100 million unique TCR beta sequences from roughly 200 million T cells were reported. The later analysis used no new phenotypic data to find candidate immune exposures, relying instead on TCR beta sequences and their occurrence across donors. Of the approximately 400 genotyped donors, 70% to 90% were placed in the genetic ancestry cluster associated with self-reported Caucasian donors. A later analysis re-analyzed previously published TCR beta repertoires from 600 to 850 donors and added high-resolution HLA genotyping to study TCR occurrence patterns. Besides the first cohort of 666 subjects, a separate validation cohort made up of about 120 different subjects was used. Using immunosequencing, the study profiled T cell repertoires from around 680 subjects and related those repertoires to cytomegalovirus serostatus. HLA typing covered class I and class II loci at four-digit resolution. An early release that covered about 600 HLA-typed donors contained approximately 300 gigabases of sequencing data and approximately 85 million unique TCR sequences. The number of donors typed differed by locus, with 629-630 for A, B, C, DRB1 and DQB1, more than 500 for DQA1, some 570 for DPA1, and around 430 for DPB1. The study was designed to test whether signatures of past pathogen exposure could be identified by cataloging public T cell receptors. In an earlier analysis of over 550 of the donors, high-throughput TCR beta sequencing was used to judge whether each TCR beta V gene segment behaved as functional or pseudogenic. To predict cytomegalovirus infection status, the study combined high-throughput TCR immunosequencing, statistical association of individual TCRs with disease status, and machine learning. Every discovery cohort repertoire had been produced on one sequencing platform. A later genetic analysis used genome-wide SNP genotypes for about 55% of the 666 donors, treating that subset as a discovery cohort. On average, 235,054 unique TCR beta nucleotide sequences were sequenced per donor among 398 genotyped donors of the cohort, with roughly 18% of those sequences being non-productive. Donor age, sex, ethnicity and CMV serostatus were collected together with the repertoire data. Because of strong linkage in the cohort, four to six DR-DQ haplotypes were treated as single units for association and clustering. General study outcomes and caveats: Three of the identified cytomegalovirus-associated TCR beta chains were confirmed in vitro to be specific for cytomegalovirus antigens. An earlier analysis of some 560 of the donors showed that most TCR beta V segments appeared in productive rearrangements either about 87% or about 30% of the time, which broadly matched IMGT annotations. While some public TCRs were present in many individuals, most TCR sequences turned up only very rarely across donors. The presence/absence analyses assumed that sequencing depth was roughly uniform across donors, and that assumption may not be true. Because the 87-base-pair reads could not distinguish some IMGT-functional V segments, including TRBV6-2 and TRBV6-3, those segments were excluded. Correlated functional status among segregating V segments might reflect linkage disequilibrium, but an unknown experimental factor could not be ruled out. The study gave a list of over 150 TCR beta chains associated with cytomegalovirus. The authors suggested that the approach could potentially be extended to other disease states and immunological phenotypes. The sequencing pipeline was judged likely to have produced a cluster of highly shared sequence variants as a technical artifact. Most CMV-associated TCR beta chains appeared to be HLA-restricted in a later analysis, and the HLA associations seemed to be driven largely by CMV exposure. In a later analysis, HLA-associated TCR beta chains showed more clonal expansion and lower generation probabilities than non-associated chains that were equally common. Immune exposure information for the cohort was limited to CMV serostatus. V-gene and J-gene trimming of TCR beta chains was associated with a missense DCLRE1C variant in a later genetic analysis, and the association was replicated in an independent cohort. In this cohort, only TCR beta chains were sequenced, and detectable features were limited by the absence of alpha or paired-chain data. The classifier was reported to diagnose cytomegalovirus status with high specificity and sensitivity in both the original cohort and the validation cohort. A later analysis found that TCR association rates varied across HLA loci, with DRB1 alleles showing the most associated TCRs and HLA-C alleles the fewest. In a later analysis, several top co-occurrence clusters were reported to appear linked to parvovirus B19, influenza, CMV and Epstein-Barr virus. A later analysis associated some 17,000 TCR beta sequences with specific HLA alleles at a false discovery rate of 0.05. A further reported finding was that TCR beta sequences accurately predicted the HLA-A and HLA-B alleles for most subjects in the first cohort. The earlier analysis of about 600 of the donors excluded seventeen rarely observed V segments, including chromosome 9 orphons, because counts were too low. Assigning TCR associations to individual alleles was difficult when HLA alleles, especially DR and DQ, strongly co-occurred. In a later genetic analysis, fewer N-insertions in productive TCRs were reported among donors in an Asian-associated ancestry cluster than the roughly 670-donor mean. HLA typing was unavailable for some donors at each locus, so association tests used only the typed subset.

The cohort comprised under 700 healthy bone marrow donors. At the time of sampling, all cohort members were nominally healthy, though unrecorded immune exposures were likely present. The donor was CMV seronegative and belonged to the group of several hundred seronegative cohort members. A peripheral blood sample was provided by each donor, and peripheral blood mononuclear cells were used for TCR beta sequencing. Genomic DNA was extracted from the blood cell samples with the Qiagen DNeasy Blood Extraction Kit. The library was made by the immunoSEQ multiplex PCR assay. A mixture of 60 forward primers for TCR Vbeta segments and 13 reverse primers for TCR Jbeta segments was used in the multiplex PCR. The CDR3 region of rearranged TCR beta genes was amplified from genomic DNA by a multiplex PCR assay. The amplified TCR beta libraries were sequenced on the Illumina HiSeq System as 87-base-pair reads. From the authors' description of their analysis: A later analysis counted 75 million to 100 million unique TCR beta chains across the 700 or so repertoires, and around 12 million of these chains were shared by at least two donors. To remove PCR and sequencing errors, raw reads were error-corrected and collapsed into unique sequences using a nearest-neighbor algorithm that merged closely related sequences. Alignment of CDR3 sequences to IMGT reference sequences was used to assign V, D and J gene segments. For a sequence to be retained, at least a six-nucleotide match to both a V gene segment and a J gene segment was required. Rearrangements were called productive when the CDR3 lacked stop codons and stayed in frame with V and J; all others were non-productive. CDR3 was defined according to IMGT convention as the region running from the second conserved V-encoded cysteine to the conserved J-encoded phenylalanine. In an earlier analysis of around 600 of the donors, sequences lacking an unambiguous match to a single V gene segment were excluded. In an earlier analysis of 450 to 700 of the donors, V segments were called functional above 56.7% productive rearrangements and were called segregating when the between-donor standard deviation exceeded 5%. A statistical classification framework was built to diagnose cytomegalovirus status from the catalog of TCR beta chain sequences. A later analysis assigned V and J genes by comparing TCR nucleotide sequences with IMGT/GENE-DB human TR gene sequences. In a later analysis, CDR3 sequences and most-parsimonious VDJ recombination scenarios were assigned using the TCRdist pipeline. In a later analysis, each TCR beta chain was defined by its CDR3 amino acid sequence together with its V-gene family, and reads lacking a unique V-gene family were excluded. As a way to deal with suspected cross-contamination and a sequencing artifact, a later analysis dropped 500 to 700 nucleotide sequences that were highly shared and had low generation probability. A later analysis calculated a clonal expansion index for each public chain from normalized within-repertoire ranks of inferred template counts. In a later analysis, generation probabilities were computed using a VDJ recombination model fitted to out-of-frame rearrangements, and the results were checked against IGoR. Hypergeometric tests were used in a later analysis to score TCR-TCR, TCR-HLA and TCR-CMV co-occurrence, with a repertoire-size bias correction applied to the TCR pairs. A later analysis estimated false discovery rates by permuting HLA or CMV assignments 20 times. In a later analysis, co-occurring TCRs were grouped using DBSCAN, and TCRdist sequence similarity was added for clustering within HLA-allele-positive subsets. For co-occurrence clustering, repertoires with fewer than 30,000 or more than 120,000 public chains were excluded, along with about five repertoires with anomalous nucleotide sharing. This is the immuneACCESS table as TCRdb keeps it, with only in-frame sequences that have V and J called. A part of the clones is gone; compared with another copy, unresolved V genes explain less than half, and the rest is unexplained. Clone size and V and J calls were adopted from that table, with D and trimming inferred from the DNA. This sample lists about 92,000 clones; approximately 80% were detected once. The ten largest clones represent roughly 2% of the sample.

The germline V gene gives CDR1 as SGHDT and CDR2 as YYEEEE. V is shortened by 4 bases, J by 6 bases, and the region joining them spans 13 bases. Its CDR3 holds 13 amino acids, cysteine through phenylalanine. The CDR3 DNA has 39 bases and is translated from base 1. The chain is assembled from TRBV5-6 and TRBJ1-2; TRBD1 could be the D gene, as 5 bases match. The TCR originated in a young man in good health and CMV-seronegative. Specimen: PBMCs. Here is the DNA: TGTGCCAGCAGCCCACAGGTCATCGATGGCTACACCTTC. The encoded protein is CASSPQVIDGYTF.